This T cell receptor beta chain was found in a study of patients and donors after allogeneic stem cell transplantation. This clonotype was recorded a few times. One entry per CDR3 protein results from TCRdb running MiXCR on the RT-PCR reads. The sample shows about 410,000 distinct CDR3 sequences, 16% of them seen only once. J gave up 6 bases and V 7 bases, and 8 bases lay outside the gene matches. Germline V gene sequence: CDR1 DFQATT, CDR2 SNEGSKA (reference sequence). This CDR3 is built from 13 residues. The sample comprised blood, either unsorted or a sorted T cell fraction (not recorded which). The receptor's source is a human donor who was either an allogeneic HSCT recipient or a stem cell or donor lymphocyte infusion donor (not recorded which). It is not recorded whose cells these are; they may come from a transplant donor. This sequence joins TRBV20-1 and TRBJ1-2; 10 nucleotides line up with TRBD1. The CDR3 nucleotides read TGCAGTGTTATTGACAGGGGGCAGGATGGCTACACCTTC. Protein: CSVIDRGQDGYTF.